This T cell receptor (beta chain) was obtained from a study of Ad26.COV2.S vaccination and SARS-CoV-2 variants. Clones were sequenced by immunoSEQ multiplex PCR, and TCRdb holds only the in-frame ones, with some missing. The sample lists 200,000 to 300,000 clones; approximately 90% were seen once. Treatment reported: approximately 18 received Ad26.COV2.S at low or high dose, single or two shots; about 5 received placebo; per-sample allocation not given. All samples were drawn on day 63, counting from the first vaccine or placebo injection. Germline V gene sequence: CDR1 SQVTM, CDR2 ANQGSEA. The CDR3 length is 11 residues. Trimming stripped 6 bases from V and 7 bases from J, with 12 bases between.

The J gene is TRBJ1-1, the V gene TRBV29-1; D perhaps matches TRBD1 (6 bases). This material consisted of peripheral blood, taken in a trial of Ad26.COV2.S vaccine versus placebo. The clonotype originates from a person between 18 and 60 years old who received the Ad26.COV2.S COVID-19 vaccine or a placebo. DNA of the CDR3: TGCAGCGTGAGGGGGGGCGGTGAAGCTTTCTTT. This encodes CSVRGGGEAFF.